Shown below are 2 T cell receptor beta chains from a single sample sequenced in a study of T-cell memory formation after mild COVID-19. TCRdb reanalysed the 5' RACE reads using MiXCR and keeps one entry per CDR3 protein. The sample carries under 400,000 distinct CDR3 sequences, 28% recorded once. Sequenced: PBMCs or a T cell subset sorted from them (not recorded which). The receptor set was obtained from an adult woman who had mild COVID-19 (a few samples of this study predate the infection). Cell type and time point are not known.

The DNA of the CDR3 is TGTGCCAGCAGCACATTAGGAAGAGGAAAGAGCACCTTC. Protein: CASSTLGRGKSTF. V usage is TRBV6-5 and J usage is TRBJ1-2; D ambiguous. Germline V gene data show CDR1 as MNHEY and CDR2 as SVGAGI. The CDR3 covers 13 residues. The V gene lost 6 bases and the J gene lost 13 bases, with 21 bases spanning the gap.

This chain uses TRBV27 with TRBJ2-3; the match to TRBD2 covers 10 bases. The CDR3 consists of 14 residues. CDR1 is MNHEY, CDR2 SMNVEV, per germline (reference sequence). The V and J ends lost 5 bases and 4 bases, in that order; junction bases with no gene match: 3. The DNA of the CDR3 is TGTGCCAGCAGTGTCGGGACTAGCGCAGATACGCAGTATTTT. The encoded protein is CASSVGTSADTQYF.